This TCR beta chain comes out of a study of blood T cell repertoires in COVID-19. The trim removed 6 bases at V and 1 base at J, leaving 6 bases unmatched. Germline V gene sequence: CDR1 SGHAT, CDR2 FQNNGV. CDR3 length: 15 amino acids. The repertoire was sequenced with immunoSEQ multiplex PCR; TCRdb's copy has only in-frame clones and lacks some. The sample contains around 250,000 clones, approximately 79% of which appear only once. Assignment of participants to cohorts was predicated upon participant-reported clinical history. Sequencing used PBMCs or T cells enriched from blood (not recorded which). This chain links TRBV11-2 with TRBJ1-1, with 9 bases aligning to TRBD1. This sequence originates from a man between 25 and 39 years old with acute COVID-19. The CDR3: CASRQGARRNTEAFF. The CDR3 DNA sequence: TGTGCCAGCAGACAGGGGGCGCGTCGGAACACTGAAGCTTTCTTT.